This T cell receptor (beta chain) was sequenced in a study of T cell responses to AZD1222 COVID-19 vaccine. Study-wide results and limits: AZD1222 recipients seropositive at baseline numbered only 6 or 7.

To note about this clone: The antigen is undetermined.

The assay was immunoSEQ multiplex PCR, and TCRdb's table has in-frame clones only and misses some. Here the sample spans about 110,000 clones, over 85% being singletons. V lost 1 base to trimming and J lost 3 bases, with 10 bases between them. The CDR3 has 14 residues. Germline V gene sequence: CDR1 SGHVS, CDR2 FQNEAQ. This chain connects TRBV7-8 to TRBJ2-7, with a weak D call TRBD1 (6 bases). This TCR came from an adult who received the AZD1222 COVID-19 vaccine. Sequenced material: peripheral blood, taken 28 days after the second AZD1222 dose. The CDR3 region is CASSLVGRGYEQYF. The CDR3, as DNA: TGTGCCAGCAGCTTAGTGGGCAGGGGCTACGAGCAGTACTTC.